This T cell receptor beta chain came from a study of blood T cell repertoires in COVID-19. Whole-study context: Researchers got acute and convalescent COVID-19 samples from the United States, Italy and Spain. PBMCs, B-cell-depleted T cells, or T cells provided the cDNA or gDNA that made up the material.

In the original processing: Researchers report that nucleated cell counts were estimated from reference gene primer amplification. TCRdb's copy holds only in-frame clones and misses some; the assay was immunoSEQ multiplex PCR. The DNA gave D and trimming, while V, J and clone size come from that table. The profile shows over 130,000 clones, around three quarters of them singletons. The CDR3 is 17 amino acids. Germline lookup yields CDR1 LNHDA and CDR2 SQIVND (reference sequence). Between the trimmed V and J ends, which lost 1 base and 2 bases, there was a span of 15 bases. This clone was seen only a few times.

V and J are TRBV19 and TRBJ1-5; D may be TRBD1 (6 bases). The receptor was derived from a man aged 50-60 years with acute or convalescent COVID-19. The sample comprised peripheral blood. The CDR3 DNA reads TGTGCCAGTAGTATAGTTGCTCCAGGGGATGGCAATCAGCCCCAGCATTTT. Protein sequence: CASSIVAPGDGNQPQHF.